The table lists the clone carrying this TCR beta chain with a few counts. Its antigen is not identified. The length of the CDR3 is 15 residues. Trimming at V came to 7 bases and at J to 1 base, leaving 9 bases not matched to a gene. CDR1 is SGHTS, CDR2 YDEGEE, per germline. From the reads, TCRdb called clonotypes with MiXCR, one entry per CDR3 protein. The sample carries fewer than 1,000,000 distinct CDR3 sequences, about 33% recorded once. This sample was taken from a study of T cell repertoires in cytomegalovirus infection. In the study overall: Well-studied HLA-B-restricted epitopes and recently identified HLA-C-restricted epitopes of CMV were both used in the study.

General study results and limits: HLA-C-restricted, CMV-specific TCR beta clonotypes were dominant ex vivo. Summed frequency of shared TCR beta families picked out CMV carriers who also had the relevant HLA.

The chain links TRBV5-8 to TRBJ2-3; TRBD1 agrees at 7 bases. The TCR comes from a human donor in good health (CMV status not recorded). Some clones in this sample may be carry-over from other donors' samples. The source material was cultured CD8+ T cells from PBMCs, sampled from culture after CMV antigen stimulation. The CDR3 sequence is CASPARGTRTDTQYF. The CDR3 bases are TGTGCCAGCCCCGCCAGGGGGACACGCACAGATACGCAGTATTTT.